These T cell receptor beta chains were read from a single sample in a study of cytomegalovirus exposure and HLA in healthy donors. This table comes from immunoSEQ multiplex PCR, and its TCRdb copy is limited to in-frame clones, with some not included. The sample records about 270,000 clones, about 86% being singletons. Sequenced material: PBMCs. The receptor source for this set is a young woman in good health and CMV-seronegative. The CDR3 runs from the conserved cysteine through the conserved F or W. The order of the fields is J gene, V gene, D gene, clone size, CDR3 protein, CDR3 DNA. A D gene is named only where the DNA matches it firmly. Clone size is shown for a subset of rows, as once, few, many or a class of expanded clone.

>TRBJ2-1|TRBV6-4|TRBD2|.
CASSDSTSGSNEQFF
TGTGCCAGCAGTGACTCGACTAGCGGGAGCAATGAGCAGTTCTTC
>TRBJ2-1|TRBV5-6|TRBD2|.
CASSLVASGRSYNEQFF
TGTGCCAGCAGCTTGGTAGCTAGCGGGAGGTCCTACAATGAGCAGTTCTTC
>TRBJ1-2|TRBV29-1|.|few
CSVDLNRARYTF
TGCAGCGTTGATCTAAACAGGGCCCGCTACACCTTC
>TRBJ2-7|TRBV10-3|.|.
CAISESISSYEQYF
TGTGCCATCAGTGAGTCGATCAGCTCCTACGAGCAGTACTTC
>TRBJ2-1|TRBV9|.|.
CASSVVGDSYNEQFF
TGTGCCAGCAGCGTAGTAGGGGATTCCTACAATGAGCAGTTCTTC
>TRBJ2-1|TRBV30|TRBD2|once
CAWSVSRLAGEVDNEQFF
TGTGCCTGGAGCGTATCCAGGCTAGCGGGAGAGGTGGACAATGAGCAGTTCTTC
>TRBJ2-7|TRBV12-5|.|.
CASGYEGSEQYF
TGTGCTAGTGGTTATGAGGGATCCGAGCAGTACTTC
>TRBJ2-3|TRBV5-1|TRBD1|.
CASYFRDRDTDTQYF
TGCGCCAGCTATTTCCGGGACAGGGACACAGATACGCAGTATTTT
>TRBJ2-3|TRBV6-5|TRBD2|.
CASSYSREGTADTQYF
TGTGCCAGCAGTTACTCGCGGGAGGGAACGGCAGATACGCAGTATTTT
>TRBJ1-2|TRBV23-1|TRBD1|.
CASSQPRDSSGYGYTF
TGCGCCAGCAGTCAACCACGGGACAGTTCCGGCTATGGCTACACCTTC
>TRBJ1-4|TRBV6-1|.|.
CASSEAGQGGWLFF
TGTGCCAGCAGTGAAGCCGGGCAGGGAGGTTGGCTGTTTTTT
>TRBJ2-3|TRBV9|.|.
CASSVVPGAADTQYF
TGTGCCAGCAGCGTAGTTCCGGGAGCGGCAGATACGCAGTATTTT
>TRBJ1-1|TRBV7-3|.|.
CASSLTGQGWSGTEAFF
TGTGCCAGCAGCTTAACAGGGCAGGGTTGGTCGGGCACTGAAGCTTTCTTT
>TRBJ2-7|TRBV19|TRBD2|.
CASRLAGAYEQYF
TGTGCCAGTAGACTAGCGGGGGCCTACGAGCAGTACTTC
>TRBJ1-5|TRBV5-1|TRBD1|many
CASSRTGGDQPQHF
TGCGCCAGCAGCCGGACAGGGGGCGATCAGCCCCAGCATTTT
>TRBJ1-6|TRBV19|.|.
CASSPQGMSSPLHF
TGTGCCAGTAGTCCTCAGGGGATGTCTTCACCCCTCCACTTT
>TRBJ2-3|TRBV18|TRBD2|.
CASSPPVRLVSGSGGLSTDTQYF
TGTGCCAGCTCACCACCGGTCCGGTTAGTGAGTGGGAGCGGGGGACTGAGCACAGATACGCAGTATTTT
>TRBJ2-7|TRBV7-8|TRBD1|.
CASSHPNRGLYEQYF
TGTGCCAGCAGCCACCCGAACAGGGGGCTATACGAGCAGTACTTC
>TRBJ2-5|TRBV5-1|.|few
CASSIGGSGETQYF
TGCGCCAGCAGCATTGGGGGTAGCGGAGAGACCCAGTACTTC
>TRBJ2-7|TRBV6-5|.|.
CASSPRGIHEQYF
TGTGCCAGCAGCCCCCGGGGAATCCACGAGCAGTACTTC
>TRBJ1-2|TRBV29-1|TRBD1|.
CSVDRGQGPYGYTF
TGCAGCGTTGATCGGGGACAGGGGCCCTATGGCTACACCTTC
>TRBJ2-1|TRBV6-5|TRBD1|.
CASSTPGQLPRGQFF
TGTGCCAGCAGTACCCCGGGACAGCTACCTCGGGGGCAGTTCTTC
>TRBJ2-2|TRBV7-3|TRBD1|.
CASSLIGGSNTGELFF
TGTGCCAGCAGCTTAATAGGGGGCTCGAACACCGGGGAGCTGTTTTTT
>TRBJ2-7|TRBV27|TRBD2|.
CASSLAATSGGRYEQYF
TGTGCCAGCAGTCTAGCCGCCACTAGCGGAGGGAGATACGAGCAGTACTTC
>TRBJ2-1|TRBV5-1|TRBD1|.
CASSLRGTGGFRLGNEQFF
TGCGCCAGCAGCTTGAGGGGGACAGGAGGTTTTAGGTTGGGCAATGAGCAGTTCTTC
>TRBJ1-2|TRBV6-6|.|few
CASSQNRDYGYTF
TGTGCCAGCAGCCAAAACAGGGATTATGGCTACACCTTC
>TRBJ2-5|TRBV28|TRBD2|.
CASSLYSSGGAWRETQYF
TGTGCCAGCAGTTTATATTCTAGCGGGGGGGCCTGGCGGGAGACCCAGTACTTC
>TRBJ2-3|TRBV11-2|.|.
CASSLAGTSTDTQYF
TGTGCCAGCAGCTTAGCGGGAACTAGCACAGATACGCAGTATTTT
>TRBJ1-1|TRBV9|.|.
CASSAGTLNTEAFF
TGTGCCAGCAGCGCCGGGACACTGAACACTGAAGCTTTCTTT
>TRBJ2-1|TRBV30|TRBD2|.
CAWTRRDYTNEQFF
TGTGCCTGGACCCGAAGGGACTACACCAATGAGCAGTTCTTC
>TRBJ1-1|TRBV9|TRBD1|.
CASSTRPGQGYGTEAFF
TGTGCCAGCAGCACCCGACCGGGACAGGGTTATGGGACTGAAGCTTTCTTT
>TRBJ2-1|TRBV27|TRBD2|.
CASSGLAGGVSYNEQFF
TGTGCCAGCAGTGGACTAGCGGGAGGTGTTTCCTACAATGAGCAGTTCTTC
>TRBJ1-4|TRBV6-5|TRBD1|.
CASSDRATNEKLFF
TGTGCCAGCAGCGACAGGGCAACTAATGAAAAACTGTTTTTT
>TRBJ2-7|TRBV2|TRBD2|once
CASRSGSSYEQYF
TGTGCCAGCAGGAGCGGGAGTTCCTACGAGCAGTACTTC
>TRBJ1-1|TRBV29-1|TRBD1|.
CSVVRQGAGTEAFF
TGCAGCGTTGTGAGACAGGGGGCGGGGACTGAAGCTTTCTTT
>TRBJ1-1|TRBV6-5|.|.
CASMKFADLNTEAFF
TGTGCCAGCATGAAATTTGCGGATTTGAACACTGAAGCTTTCTTT
>TRBJ1-6|TRBV30|TRBD1|.
CAWTARDRAYSPLHF
TGTGCCTGGACAGCCCGGGACAGGGCATATTCACCCCTCCACTTT
>TRBJ1-1|TRBV5-1|.|.
CASSLQGTATEAFF
TGCGCCAGCAGCTTGCAGGGTACGGCCACTGAAGCTTTCTTT
>TRBJ2-1|TRBV29-1|TRBD1|.
CSVVRDRVDNEQFF
TGCAGCGTTGTACGTGACAGGGTTGACAATGAGCAGTTCTTC
>TRBJ2-7|TRBV7-2|.|.
CASSFSVLDSYEQYF
TGTGCCAGCAGCTTTTCGGTCCTCGACTCCTACGAGCAGTACTTC
>TRBJ2-5|TRBV5-1|TRBD2|.
CASGPGGPQYF
TGCGCCAGCGGTCCGGGGGGACCCCAGTACTTC
>TRBJ1-1|TRBV9|.|.
CASSVAGKIGGWTEAFF
TGTGCCAGCAGCGTAGCAGGGAAGATTGGTGGTTGGACTGAAGCTTTCTTT
>TRBJ1-5|TRBV19|.|.
CASGTVQPQHF
TGTGCCTCTGGCACCGTTCAGCCCCAGCATTTT
>TRBJ2-7|TRBV4-1|.|few
CASSQEARSEQYF
TGCGCCAGCAGCCAAGAGGCCCGCTCCGAGCAGTACTTC
>TRBJ2-7|TRBV5-8|TRBD1|.
CASSRDRGEQYF
TGTGCCAGCAGCAGGGACAGGGGCGAGCAGTACTTC
>TRBJ1-1|TRBV29-1|.|many
CSVEGGRQNEAFF
TGCAGCGTTGAAGGAGGTAGGCAAAATGAAGCTTTCTTT
>TRBJ1-4|TRBV9|.|.
CASSVQDSFNEKLFF
TGTGCCAGCAGCGTTCAGGACAGCTTTAATGAAAAACTGTTTTTT
>TRBJ2-6|TRBV2|TRBD1|.
CASSQQGGSGANVLTF
TGTGCCAGCAGCCAACAGGGGGGCTCTGGGGCCAACGTCCTGACTTTC
>TRBJ2-2|TRBV30|TRBD1|.
CAWKGQGAGELFF
TGTGCCTGGAAGGGACAGGGGGCCGGGGAGCTGTTTTTT
>TRBJ1-4|TRBV27|TRBD1|.
CASGRTGGNEKLFF
TGTGCCAGCGGGCGGACAGGGGGGAACGAAAAACTGTTTTTT
>TRBJ2-3|TRBV12-5|.|.
CASGLGQFTDTQYF
TGTGCTAGTGGTTTGGGGCAATTCACAGATACGCAGTATTTT
>TRBJ2-3|TRBV15|TRBD2|.
CATSPGLAGTTDTQYF
TGTGCCACCAGTCCCGGCCTAGCGGGGACCACAGATACGCAGTATTTT
>TRBJ2-7|TRBV7-2|TRBD1|.
CASSTRGGGQGLHEQYF
TGTGCCAGCAGCACCCGTGGGGGGGGACAGGGTCTCCACGAGCAGTACTTC
>TRBJ2-1|TRBV4-3|.|.
CASSQEANSYNEQFF
TGCGCCAGCAGCCAGGAAGCGAACTCCTACAATGAGCAGTTCTTC